A single sample is the source of the 29 T cell receptor beta chains below, sequenced in a study of blood T cell repertoires in COVID-19. TCRdb's table, derived via immunoSEQ multiplex PCR, lists solely in-frame clones and lacks some. The sample includes roughly 100,000 clones, 81% of them seen just once. The sequenced sample was peripheral blood. The receptors originated from an older woman with acute or convalescent COVID-19.

The V call is TRBV12-3 or TRBV12-4, the J call TRBJ2-7, with a possible D match to TRBD2 (6 bases). Trimming shortened V by 6 bases and J by 6 bases, and 12 bases separated the two germline ends. The CDR3 sequence is 12 residues long. CDR3 nucleotides: TGTGCCAGCAGCCGACTAGGTGCCGAGCAGTACTTC. Its protein product is CASSRLGAEQYF.

The chain is built from TRBV10-2 and TRBJ1-2; D not certain. The CDR3 totals 13 residues. CDR1 and CDR2 from the germline V gene are WSHSY and SAAADI. V shed 2 bases and J shed 1 base, with 5 bases lying between them. In DNA form, the CDR3 reads TGCGCCAGCAGTGAGGGCCTTAACTATGGCTACACCTTC. This codes for CASSEGLNYGYTF.

This clone was found a few times. The rearrangement links TRBV19 to TRBJ1-2, with TRBD1 matching 8 bases. The CDR3 contains 14 residues. The V and J ends lost 5 bases and 3 bases, in that order; junction bases with no gene match: 5. Germline V gene sequence: CDR1 LNHDA, CDR2 SQIVND (reference sequence). DNA of the CDR3: TGTGCCAGTAGTGACAGGGGCTTGGACTATGGCTACACCTTC. This translates into CASSDRGLDYGYTF.

The gene calls are TRBV7-9 and TRBJ1-1; TRBD1 is a possible D gene (6 bases). V was cut by 5 bases and J by 7 bases, with 11 bases left in between. The CDR3 is made up of 12 amino acids. From germline, CDR1 is SEHNR and CDR2 FQNEAQ (reference sequence). The CDR3 DNA reads as TGTGCCAGCAGCCACTACAGGGATGAAGCTTTCTTT. This translates into CASSHYRDEAFF.

This rearrangement joins TRBV5-1 to TRBJ1-1; D is unresolved. The CDR3 loop spans 15 amino acids. The germline CDR1 and CDR2 sequences are SGHRS and YFSETQ. Trimming removed 1 base from V and 2 bases from J, with 12 bases in between. The DNA for the CDR3 is TGCGCCAGCAGCTTGTTGTACACGGGAAACACTGAAGCTTTCTTT. This encodes CASSLLYTGNTEAFF. The variable domain in full, with the rest retrieved from reference TRBV5-1 and TRBJ1-1, is KAGVTQTPRYLIKTRGQQVTLSCSPISGHRSVSWYQQTPGQGLQFLFEYFSETQRNKGNFPGRFSGRQFSNSRSEMNVSTLELGDSALYLCASSLLYTGNTEAFFGQGTRLTVV.

To note about this clone: Other DNA sequences from this sample encode an identical CDR3 as well. The chain employs TRBV6-2 or TRBV6-3 and TRBJ1-5, with TRBD1 identical over 11 bases. CDR3 length equals 16 residues. J lost 4 bases, V lost 0 bases, and 2 bases had no gene match. Per germline, CDR1 MNHEY and CDR2 SVGEGT. The CDR3 DNA reads TGTGCCAGCAGTTACTCCGGGACAGGGGGAAATCAGCCCCAGCATTTT. Translated, it gives CASSYSGTGGNQPQHF.

Comment on this clone: Mismatch with germline at one junction end may stem from a read error. The rearrangement links TRBV19 to TRBJ2-6; perhaps TRBD1 as D (5 bases). Germline values: CDR1 LNHDA, CDR2 SQIVND (reference sequence). CDR3 length equals 15 residues. The CDR3 here is CASSMTHSGANVLAF. CDR3 nucleotides: TGTGCCAGTAGTATGACTCACTCTGGGGCCAACGTCCTGGCTTTC. The full variable domain, in which reference TRBV19 and TRBJ2-6 provide the parts outside the CDR3, is DGGITQSPKYLFRKEGQNVTLSCEQNLNHDAMYWYRQDPGQGLRLIYYSQIVNDFQKGDIAEGYSVSREKKESFPLTVTSAQKNPTAFYLCASSMTHSGANVLAFGAGSRLTVL.

This clone appeared once. The rearrangement uses TRBV29-1 and TRBJ1-2; D is ambiguous. The V end was cut by 6 bases, the J end by 4 bases, with 15 bases between. Looked up from germline, CDR1 is SQVTM and CDR2 is ANQGSEA. This CDR3 is 13 amino acids long. The CDR3 here is CSVQDSYSYGYTF. Here the CDR3 DNA reads TGCAGCGTCCAGGACTCTTACTCCTATGGCTACACCTTC.

The chain combines TRBV12-3 or TRBV12-4 with TRBJ1-1; D is possibly TRBD1 (6 bases). The V end lost 6 bases, the J end lost 7 bases, and 12 bases lay between the germline ends. There are 12 residues in the CDR3. CDR3 in amino acids: CASSQDSLEAFF. The CDR3 region has the DNA TGTGCCAGCAGCCAGGACAGTCTTGAAGCTTTCTTT.

The genes are TRBV9 and TRBJ1-6; D possibly corresponds to TRBD1 (6 bases). Germline CDR1 and CDR2: SGDLS and YYNGEE. The CDR3 length is 15 residues. Trimming left V 0 bases short and J 7 bases short, with 11 bases between. CDR3 protein: CASSVDRTANSPLHF. The CDR3, as DNA: TGTGCCAGCAGCGTAGATAGGACAGCCAATTCACCCCTCCACTTT.

This sequence joins TRBV7-9 and TRBJ2-5, with 7 bases identical to TRBD2. CDR1 is SEHNR and CDR2 is FQNEAQ in the germline V gene (reference sequence). V lost 10 bases, J lost 1 base, and 12 bases stayed unmatched. The CDR3 extends over 15 amino acids. The CDR3 loop is CATSSALATQETQYF. The CDR3 DNA sequence: TGTGCCACCTCGAGCGCACTAGCGACCCAAGAGACCCAGTACTTC.

Here the CDR3 reads CASSVGLAGGPLNNEQFF. As DNA, the CDR3 is TGTGCCAGCAGCGTAGGACTAGCGGGAGGGCCTTTGAACAATGAGCAGTTCTTC. The chain is built from TRBV9 and TRBJ2-1; 14 bases agree with TRBD2. The ends lost 0 bases at V and 5 bases at J; junction bases unmatched: 7. The CDR3 totals 18 residues. CDR1 is SGDLS, CDR2 YYNGEE, per germline.

This clone was seen only a few times. In nucleotides, the CDR3 is TGTGCCAGCAGCCCCTACAACGCCGGGACAGGGGCCCTCTCTGGGGCCAACGTCCTGACTTTC. It codes for CASSPYNAGTGALSGANVLTF. The rearrangement joins TRBV7-6 to TRBJ2-6, with TRBD1 matching 10 bases. J was trimmed by 0 bases and V by 5 bases; bases with no gene match: 16. Germline V lookup: CDR1 SGHVS, CDR2 FNYEAQ. The CDR3 extends over 21 amino acids. The full variable domain, rest sourced from reference TRBV7-6 and TRBJ2-6, is GAGVSQSPRYKVTKRGQDVALRCDPISGHVSLYWYRQALGQGPEFLTYFNYEAQQDKSGLPNDRFSAERPEGSISTLTIQRTEQRDSAMYRCASSPYNAGTGALSGANVLTFGAGSRLTVL.

The V call is TRBV2, the J call TRBJ2-2; 11 positions match TRBD2. Germline CDR1 and CDR2: SNHLY and FYNNEI. The J segment lost 4 bases and the V segment lost 7 bases, leaving 8 bases of the junction unmatched. There are 16 residues in the CDR3. CDR3 sequence: CASTKTSGAATGELFF. CDR3 nucleotide sequence: TGTGCCAGCACCAAGACTAGCGGGGCGGCCACCGGGGAGCTGTTTTTT.

V usage is TRBV28 and J usage is TRBJ2-5; 7 bases map to TRBD1. The CDR3 loop spans 15 amino acids. Looked up from germline, CDR1 is MDHEN and CDR2 is SYDVKM. V shed 6 bases and J 0 bases; nucleotides not matched to a gene: 7. CDR3 region: CASSLETGNQETQYF. The CDR3 bases are TGTGCCAGCAGCTTGGAGACAGGGAACCAAGAGACCCAGTACTTC.

This clone appeared once. The chain employs TRBV2 and TRBJ2-7; 8 nucleotides line up with TRBD2. The CDR3 contains 14 residues. Germline V gene lookup returns CDR1 SNHLY and CDR2 FYNNEI. V was pared by 5 bases and J by 4 bases, with 7 bases of the junction left unmatched. DNA for the CDR3: TGTGCCAGCAGTCGGGGGGGGCTGGGATACGAGCAGTACTTC. Its translation is CASSRGGLGYEQYF.

The chain links TRBV5-4 to TRBJ1-2; perhaps TRBD1 as D (5 bases). Germline assignment: CDR1 SGHNT and CDR2 YYREEE (reference sequence). CDR3 length: 15 residues. Trimming left V 4 bases short and J 4 bases short, with 17 bases between. The CDR3 here is CASSGDGGVGYGYTF. As DNA, the CDR3 is TGTGCCAGCAGCGGCGATGGGGGGGTCGGCTATGGCTACACCTTC.

The chain joins TRBV7-2 to TRBJ2-7, with 7 nucleotides matching TRBD2. The V gene's germline CDR1 is SGHTA and CDR2 FQGNSA. The CDR3 is made up of 15 amino acids. V shed 2 bases and J 2 bases; nucleotides not matched to a gene: 6. CDR3 loop: CASSLRGGGAYEQYF. The CDR3 DNA follows: TGTGCCAGCAGCTTACGGGGCGGGGGAGCCTACGAGCAGTACTTC.

The rearrangement joins TRBV6-5 to TRBJ2-6, with D possibly matching TRBD2 (5 bases). The CDR3 is 13 residues long. Germline lookup yields CDR1 MNHEY and CDR2 SVGAGI. V lost 11 bases, J lost 0 bases, and 8 bases lay in between. The CDR3 region is CAGGPSGANVLTF. The CDR3 DNA is TGTGCCGGCGGGCCCTCTGGGGCCAACGTCCTGACTTTC.

The rearrangement links TRBV19 to TRBJ1-1; the match to TRBD1 covers 7 bases. The CDR3 is 16 amino acids. V shed 4 bases and J 1 base; nucleotides not matched to a gene: 9. Germline V CDR1 and CDR2: LNHDA, SQIVND (reference sequence). The CDR3 is CASSTQRTGENTEAFF. In DNA, the CDR3 is TGTGCCAGTAGTACCCAGCGAACAGGGGAGAACACTGAAGCTTTCTTT.

This chain uses TRBV7-8 with TRBJ2-3; 7 bases fit TRBD2. V trimming: 5 bases; J trimming: 4 bases; junction bases outside the gene matches: 12. This CDR3 spans 16 amino acids. Germline assignment: CDR1 SGHVS and CDR2 FQNEAQ. CDR3 loop: CASSPPRWGGSDTQYF. Here the CDR3 DNA reads TGTGCCAGCAGCCCCCCAAGGTGGGGGGGTTCAGATACGCAGTATTTT.

This clone occurred once. The chain recombines TRBV30 with TRBJ2-2; 9 bases are a match to TRBD2. With V trimmed by 0 bases and J by 6 bases, 8 bases remained unmatched. Germline V gene data show CDR1 as GTSNPN and CDR2 as SVGIG (reference sequence). The CDR3 has 16 amino acids. CDR3 in DNA: TGTGCCTGGAGTGTACGTGGCGGGAGGGGACCCGGGGAGCTGTTTTTT. It yields the protein CAWSVRGGRGPGELFF.

V gene TRBV27 combines with J gene TRBJ1-6; the D is unclear. Trimming shortened V by 2 bases and J by 15 bases, and 11 bases separated the two germline ends. CDR1 MNHEY and CDR2 SMNVEV come from the germline V gene (reference sequence). This CDR3 contains 12 residues. Written as DNA, the CDR3 is TGTGCCAGCAGTTTAGAAGGAGAAATCCTCCACTTT. Translated: CASSLEGEILHF.

This chain links TRBV5-5 with TRBJ2-7, with 8 nucleotides matching TRBD2. CDR3 size: 13 residues. Looked up from germline, CDR1 is SGHKS and CDR2 is YYEKEE (reference sequence). V was pared by 3 bases and J by 6 bases, with 5 bases of the junction left unmatched. The CDR3 loop reads CASSYGGASEQYF. Here the CDR3 DNA reads TGTGCCAGCAGCTACGGGGGGGCCTCCGAGCAGTACTTC.

The DNA of the CDR3 is TGTGCCAGCAGTGGGCAGGGGGTAGGGCCCCAGCATTTT. Encoded protein: CASSGQGVGPQHF. The chain couples TRBV2 to TRBJ1-5; 7 bases are shared with TRBD1. This CDR3 contains 13 residues. V lost 4 bases and J lost 9; bases outside the gene matches: 6. Germline values: CDR1 SNHLY, CDR2 FYNNEI.

The chain joins TRBV11-2 to TRBJ2-7; 8 bases agree with TRBD1. V lost 0 bases, J lost 3 bases, and 1 base stayed unmatched. CDR3 length: 14 amino acids. Germline-derived CDR1 and CDR2 are SGHAT and FQNNGV. This CDR3 is CASSLETGGYEQYF. The CDR3 region has the DNA TGTGCCAGCAGCTTAGAAACAGGGGGCTACGAGCAGTACTTC.

The V and J genes are TRBV28 and TRBJ1-3; D possibly corresponds to TRBD1 (5 bases). The length of the CDR3 is 16 residues. V was pared by 4 bases and J by 4 bases, with 17 bases between. Germline CDR1 MDHEN, CDR2 SYDVKM. The CDR3 loop reads CASSSPGTLRGNTIYF. In nucleotides, the CDR3 is TGTGCCAGCAGTTCACCCGGGACTCTGAGGGGAAACACCATATATTTT.

Only a few counts were recorded for this clone. The CDR3 coding sequence is TGTGCCAGCAGCGTAGGGACAGGGGGCCTGGAGACCCAGTACTTC. It specifies CASSVGTGGLETQYF. V gene TRBV9 combines with J gene TRBJ2-5; TRBD1 aligns across 11 bases. This CDR3 has 15 amino acids. Germline V gene lookup returns CDR1 SGDLS and CDR2 YYNGEE. V lost 0 bases, J lost 5 bases, and 3 bases stayed unmatched.

The chain couples TRBV29-1 to TRBJ1-2, with D perhaps TRBD1 (5 bases). The CDR3 consists of 13 residues. Germline-derived CDR1 and CDR2 are SQVTM and ANQGSEA. Deletions cut 7 bases from V and 4 bases from J, with 16 bases between. The CDR3: CSAGRGLGYGYTF. The CDR3 DNA reads as TGCAGCGCCGGTCGGGGGTTGGGCTATGGCTACACCTTC.